This T cell receptor beta chain was profiled in a study of human T cells and chemical hapten exposure (dated by TCRdb to the early 2020s). About the full investigation: For sensitization, 2% DPC in acetone was applied to a 2 cm by 2 cm area of upper inner arm skin. Throughout the roughly 25-week study period, patients were also given weekly therapeutic DPC doses on the scalp. Patch testing on the upper back used Finn chambers containing 0.01% DPC, with scoring done after 6 days according to International Contact Dermatitis Research Group standards. Alopecia areata with under or over 50% scalp involvement, alopecia totalis and alopecia universalis were represented in the patient cohort, which was mostly female. The libraries were sequenced as a pool, and the TCR yield per sample differed mostly because of small variations in library volumes within the pool. This study followed changes in the peripheral blood TCR repertoire in vivo during primary and secondary sensitization of alopecia patients to the hapten diphenylcyclopropenone (DPC). Blood was sampled from patients pre-sensitization (week 0) and at 2, 6 and about 24 weeks after DPC sensitization. Nearly 30 alopecia patients provided blood for TCR sequencing at one to four time points (pre-sensitization, 2, 6 and 24 weeks).

Taken from cysteine to phenylalanine, the CDR3 has 19 residues. The read is trimmed to its CDR3 DNA, 57 bases read in frame from base 1. V loses 5 bases at its end and J loses 3 bases; junction bases beyond the gene matches: 9. The germline V gene supplies CDR1 MDHEN and CDR2 SYDVKM. The sample's time point label is to be understood as: patch test 2, 6 weeks after DPC sensitization. The meaning of the sample's treatment or condition label: therapeutic diphenylcyclopropenone sensitization with weekly scalp DPC. Blood at each patch-test visit was drawn before the patch test was applied. Patients were considered eligible if aged 18 to 70, diagnosed with alopecia and deemed suitable for DPC therapy, and patients were excluded if pregnant. Unfractionated whole blood was collected in Tempus Blood RNA tubes, and total RNA was extracted from that blood. The receptor library was made with RACE. TCRdb shows the sequencer as NextSeq 500. Library preparation attached unique molecular identifiers to individual cDNA molecules for quantitative, reproducible TCR counting. Each blood RNA sample was used to sequence both TCR alpha and TCR beta chains. In the source study's methods: The median number of TCRs per sample was approximately 93,000, ranging from 23,224 to 690,600. V, J and CDR3 annotation of the TCR reads was performed with the Decombinator software suite. For PS versus PT1 abundance plots, all samples were subsampled to the same number of TCRs (28,000). Expanded TCRs were defined as absent before sensitization and observed at least eight times at the 2-week time point. TCRdb reprocessing: public reads trimmed at Q25 with fastp, clones called with MiXCR, in-frame beta chains kept. Rows with a matching CDR3 protein are joined into one entry that keeps the most common DNA and genes. The V and J calls were not made by the authors but by TCRdb's processing. For this sample the table gives tens of thousands of distinct CDR3 sequences, of which about 3.5% were detected only once. Roughly 6.6% of the sample is held by the ten biggest clonotypes.

This clonotype was detected ten times or more. It has no known antigen specificity. One base away there is no much larger clone; base qualities are not given. Results the study describes overall, beyond this receptor: Significantly more large CDR3 similarity clusters were formed by expanded TCRs than by pre-sensitization or healthy control sets, consistent with antigen-driven responses. Repeated subsampling changed both the strength of the expansion versus patch-test correlation and the threshold at which the correlation became significant. Because all patients had alopecia, a presumed autoimmune disease, the immune response of the patients might differ from that of healthy individuals. The number of PT1 expanded TCRs positively correlated with patch test score, significant at thresholds 8, 16 and 32 but not 4. DPC sensitization did not change the number of TCRs with a frequency above 1 in 1000, and there was no evidence of changes in global repertoire structure.

This chain is built from TRBV28 and TRBJ2-2, with 16 middle bases fitting TRBD2. The source material was whole blood, sampled in connection with sensitization to the hapten diphenylcyclopropenone (DPC). The receptor comes from a man aged 35-49 years with alopecia areata. Some clones in this sample may be carry-over from other donors' samples. The CDR3 loop reads CASSAPGLAGGPYTGELFF. The sequenced DNA is TGTGCCAGCAGTGCACCGGGACTAGCGGGAGGGCCCTACACCGGGGAGCTGTTTTTT.